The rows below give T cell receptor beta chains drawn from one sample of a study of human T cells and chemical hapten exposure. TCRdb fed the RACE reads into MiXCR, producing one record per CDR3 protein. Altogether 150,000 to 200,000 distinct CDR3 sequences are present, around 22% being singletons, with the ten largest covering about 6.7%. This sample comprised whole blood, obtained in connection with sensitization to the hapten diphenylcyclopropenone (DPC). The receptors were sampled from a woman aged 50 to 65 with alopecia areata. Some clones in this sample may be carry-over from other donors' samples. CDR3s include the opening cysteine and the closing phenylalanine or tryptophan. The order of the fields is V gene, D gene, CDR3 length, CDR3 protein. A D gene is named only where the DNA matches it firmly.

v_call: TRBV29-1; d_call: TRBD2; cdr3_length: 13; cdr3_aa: CSVRLADSYEQYF
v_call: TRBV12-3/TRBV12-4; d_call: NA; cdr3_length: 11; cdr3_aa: CASSFGEKLFF
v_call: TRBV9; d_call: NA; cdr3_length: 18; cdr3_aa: CASSVSPYGGSGANVLTF
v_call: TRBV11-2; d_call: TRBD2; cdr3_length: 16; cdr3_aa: CASSPGTSGRIETQYF
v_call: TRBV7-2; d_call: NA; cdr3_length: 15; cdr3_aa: CASSLDFSLYNEQFF
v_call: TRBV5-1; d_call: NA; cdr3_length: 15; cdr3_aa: CASSSTYGRQYEQYF
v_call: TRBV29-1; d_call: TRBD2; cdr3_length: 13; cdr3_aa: CSVRASGINEQFF
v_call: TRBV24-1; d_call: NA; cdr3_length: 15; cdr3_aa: CATSGMEREYNEQFF
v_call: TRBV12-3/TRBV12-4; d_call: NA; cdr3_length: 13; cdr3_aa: CASSLQEQYEQYF
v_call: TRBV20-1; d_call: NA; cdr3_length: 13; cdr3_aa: CSARDSHYYEQYF
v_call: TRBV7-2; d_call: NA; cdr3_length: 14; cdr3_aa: CASSLQSERETQYF
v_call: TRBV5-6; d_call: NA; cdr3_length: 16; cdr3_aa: CASSLGVTALTYEQYF
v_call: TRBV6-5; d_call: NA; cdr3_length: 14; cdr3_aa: CASKSVDRTYGYTF
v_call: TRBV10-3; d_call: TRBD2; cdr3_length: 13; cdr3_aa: CAIMGLAGHEQFF
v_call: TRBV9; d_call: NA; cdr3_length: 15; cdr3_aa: CASSVDGGGLETQYF
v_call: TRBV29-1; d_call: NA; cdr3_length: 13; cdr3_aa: CSVEARGAYEQYF
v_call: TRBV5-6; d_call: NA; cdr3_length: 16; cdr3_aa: CASSLFKELAGAEAFF
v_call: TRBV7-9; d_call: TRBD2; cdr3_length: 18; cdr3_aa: CASSFSGRATGSYNEQFF
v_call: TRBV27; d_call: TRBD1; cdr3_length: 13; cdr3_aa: CASSRGPETEAFF
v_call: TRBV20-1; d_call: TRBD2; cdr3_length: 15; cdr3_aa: CSASKGLALYNEQFF
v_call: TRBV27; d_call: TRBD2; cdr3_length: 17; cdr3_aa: CASSLYGGEGAKNIQYF
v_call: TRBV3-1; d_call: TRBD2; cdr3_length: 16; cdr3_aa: CASRKIAGGGRDEQFF
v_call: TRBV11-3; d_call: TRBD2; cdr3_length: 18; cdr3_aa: CASSFGTTSGRFYATQYF
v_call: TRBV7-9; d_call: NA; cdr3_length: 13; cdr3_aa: CASSLGLSYEQYF
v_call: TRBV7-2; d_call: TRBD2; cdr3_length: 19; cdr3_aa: CASRPGLGLAGEGTDTQYF
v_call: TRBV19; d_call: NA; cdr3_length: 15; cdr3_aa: CASSIDGNLRWEQYF
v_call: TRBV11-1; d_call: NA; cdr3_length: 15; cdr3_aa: CASSLGRDGGNEQFF
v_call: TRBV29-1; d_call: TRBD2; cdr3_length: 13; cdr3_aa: CSGGTSGSDEQFF
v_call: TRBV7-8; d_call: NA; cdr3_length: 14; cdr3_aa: CASSLQSMMNIQYF
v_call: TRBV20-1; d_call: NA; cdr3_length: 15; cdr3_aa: CSARAPWLSNQPQHF
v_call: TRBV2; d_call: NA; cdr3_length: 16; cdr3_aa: CASSEGGRRANQPQHF
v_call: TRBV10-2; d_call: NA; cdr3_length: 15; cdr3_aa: CASSRGRPMNQPQHF
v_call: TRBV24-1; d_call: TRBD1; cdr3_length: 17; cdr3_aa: CATSDSGQYANTGELFF
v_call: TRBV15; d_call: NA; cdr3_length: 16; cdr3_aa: CATSRVTKPFSETQYF
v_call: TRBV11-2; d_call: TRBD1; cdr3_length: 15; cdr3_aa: CASRPQQGVLDEQYF
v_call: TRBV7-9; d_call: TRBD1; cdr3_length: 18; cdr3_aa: CASSLSGTGVVGNTEAFF
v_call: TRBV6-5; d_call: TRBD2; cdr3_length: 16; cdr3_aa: CASSPGLAGSPYEQYF
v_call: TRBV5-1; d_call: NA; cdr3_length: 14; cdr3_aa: CASTNPTVQETQYF
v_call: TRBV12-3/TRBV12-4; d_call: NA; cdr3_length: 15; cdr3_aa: CASSPLSGAKNIQYF
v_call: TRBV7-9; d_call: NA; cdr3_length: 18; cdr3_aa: CASSLRVAGRLLYNEQFF
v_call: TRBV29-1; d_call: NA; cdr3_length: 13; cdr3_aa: CSVNSSPTGELFF
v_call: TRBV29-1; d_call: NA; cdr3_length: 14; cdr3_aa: CSVVVAASTDTQYF
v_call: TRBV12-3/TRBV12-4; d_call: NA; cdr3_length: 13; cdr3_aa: CASSFFRQYEQYF
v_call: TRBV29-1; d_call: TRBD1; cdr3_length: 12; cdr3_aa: CSGDRGGNEQFF
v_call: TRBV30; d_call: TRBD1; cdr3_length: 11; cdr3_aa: CAWRTGNEQFF
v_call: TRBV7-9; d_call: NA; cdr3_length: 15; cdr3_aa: CASSRTTGSGNTIYF
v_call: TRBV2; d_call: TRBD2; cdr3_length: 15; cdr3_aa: CASRRLAGPPGELFF
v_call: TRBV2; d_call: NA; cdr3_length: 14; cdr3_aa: CASIFRDLYNEQFF
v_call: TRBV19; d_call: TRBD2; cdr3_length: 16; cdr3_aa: CASSIPGGSSTDTQYF
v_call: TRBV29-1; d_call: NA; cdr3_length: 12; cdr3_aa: CSGGETPDTQYF
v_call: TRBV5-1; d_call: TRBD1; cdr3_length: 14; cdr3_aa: CASISGQENTEAFF